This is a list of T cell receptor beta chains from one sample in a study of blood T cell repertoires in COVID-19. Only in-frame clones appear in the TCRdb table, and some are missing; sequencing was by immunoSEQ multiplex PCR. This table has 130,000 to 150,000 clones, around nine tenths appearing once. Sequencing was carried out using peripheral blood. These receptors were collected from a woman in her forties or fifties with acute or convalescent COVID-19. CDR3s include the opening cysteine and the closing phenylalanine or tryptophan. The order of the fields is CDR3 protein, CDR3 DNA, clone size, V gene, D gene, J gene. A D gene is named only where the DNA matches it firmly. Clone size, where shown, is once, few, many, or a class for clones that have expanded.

CDR3: CASWANTEAFF
DNA: TGTGCCAGTTGGGCGAACACTGAAGCTTTCTTT
size: -
V: TRBV28
D: -
J: TRBJ1-1

CDR3: CASSKTANANTGELFF
DNA: TGTGCCAGTAGTAAAACAGCTAACGCGAACACCGGGGAGCTGTTTTTT
size: -
V: TRBV19
D: -
J: TRBJ2-2

CDR3: CSASFGGNTEAFF
DNA: TGCAGTGCTAGTTTTGGAGGGAACACTGAAGCTTTCTTT
size: -
V: TRBV20-1
D: -
J: TRBJ1-1

CDR3: CASSPLTGEETQYF
DNA: TGTGCCAGTAGTCCCCTGACAGGAGAAGAGACCCAGTACTTC
size: -
V: TRBV19
D: -
J: TRBJ2-5

CDR3: CASSVNQPQHF
DNA: TGTGCCAGCAGTGTAAATCAGCCCCAGCATTTT
size: -
V: TRBV2
D: -
J: TRBJ1-5

CDR3: CASSLGLVSNGQFF
DNA: TGCGCCAGCAGCTTGGGACTAGTCAGCAATGGGCAGTTCTTC
size: -
V: TRBV5-1
D: -
J: TRBJ2-1

CDR3: CASSYNAGQETQYF
DNA: TGTGCCAGCAGTTACAATGCGGGGCAAGAGACCCAGTACTTC
size: -
V: TRBV6-5
D: -
J: TRBJ2-5

CDR3: CASSYSERPSGNTIYF
DNA: TGTGCCAGCAGTTACTCGGAGCGACCCTCTGGAAACACCATATATTTT
size: once
V: TRBV6-5
D: -
J: TRBJ1-3

CDR3: CASSYAGTSGAYEQYF
DNA: TGTGCCAGCAGTTACGCCGGGACTAGCGGAGCCTACGAGCAGTACTTC
size: -
V: TRBV6-5
D: TRBD2
J: TRBJ2-7

CDR3: CASSLAPGSGGYTF
DNA: TGTGCCAGCAGCTTGGCGCCAGGGAGCGGGGGCTACACCTTC
size: once
V: TRBV5-8
D: -
J: TRBJ1-2

CDR3: CASSFGGQSNQPQHF
DNA: TGCGCCAGCAGCTTTGGCGGACAATCAAATCAGCCCCAGCATTTT
size: -
V: TRBV5-1
D: -
J: TRBJ1-5

CDR3: CASSWRTGSTDTQYF
DNA: TGTGCCAGCAGCTGGCGGACAGGTAGCACAGATACGCAGTATTTT
size: -
V: TRBV5-4
D: TRBD1
J: TRBJ2-3

CDR3: CATSDSNYGYTF
DNA: TGTGCCACCAGTGACAGTAACTATGGCTACACCTTC
size: -
V: TRBV24-1
D: -
J: TRBJ1-2

CDR3: CATSEETQSFERELFF
DNA: TGTGCCACCAGTGAGGAGACTCAAAGTTTCGAGAGGGAGCTGTTTTTT
size: -
V: TRBV24-1
D: -
J: TRBJ2-2

CDR3: CASSSRDSVENTEAFF
DNA: TGTGCCAGCAGTTCTCGGGACTCCGTTGAGAACACTGAAGCTTTCTTT
size: -
V: TRBV27
D: -
J: TRBJ1-1

CDR3: CASSQEVSRGRDQPQHF
DNA: TGTGCCAGCAGCCAAGAAGTTAGTAGGGGGAGGGATCAGCCCCAGCATTTT
size: once
V: TRBV4-2
D: -
J: TRBJ1-5

CDR3: CASSQGTEAFF
DNA: TGTGCCAGCAGCCAGGGTACTGAAGCTTTCTTT
size: -
V: TRBV6-5
D: -
J: TRBJ1-1

CDR3: CSVGEGYRGVEQYF
DNA: TGCAGCGTTGGAGAGGGGTACAGGGGAGTCGAGCAGTACTTC
size: once
V: TRBV29-1
D: TRBD1
J: TRBJ2-7

CDR3: CATSDFEQGDTGELFF
DNA: TGTGCCACCAGTGATTTCGAACAGGGTGACACCGGGGAGCTGTTTTTT
size: -
V: TRBV24-1
D: -
J: TRBJ2-2

CDR3: CASSEREGALETQYF
DNA: TGTGCCAGCAGTGAGCGAGAGGGGGCTCTGGAGACCCAGTACTTC
size: -
V: TRBV6-4
D: TRBD1
J: TRBJ2-5

CDR3: CASSQGTVNQPQHF
DNA: TGTGCCAGCAGCCAAGGGACAGTCAATCAGCCCCAGCATTTT
size: -
V: TRBV3-1/TRBV3-2
D: -
J: TRBJ1-5

CDR3: CASSPSHRVETQYF
DNA: TGTGCCAGCAGCCCGTCCCACAGGGTTGAGACCCAGTACTTC
size: once
V: TRBV11-1
D: -
J: TRBJ2-5

CDR3: CAIRDSVYNEQFF
DNA: TGTGCCATCCGGGACTCTGTCTACAATGAGCAGTTCTTC
size: -
V: TRBV10-3
D: -
J: TRBJ2-1

CDR3: CASSQDRGTSERTQYF
DNA: TGTGCCAGCAGCCAAGACCGGGGGACTAGCGAACGGACGCAGTATTTT
size: -
V: TRBV14
D: TRBD2
J: TRBJ2-3

CDR3: CASSEKMTGRTAEAFF
DNA: TGTGCCAGCAGCGAAAAAATGACAGGCCGGACGGCTGAAGCTTTCTTT
size: -
V: TRBV7-9
D: -
J: TRBJ1-1

CDR3: CASSLGSGYTEAFF
DNA: TGTGCCAGCAGCCTAGGGTCGGGGTACACTGAAGCTTTCTTT
size: once
V: TRBV7-9
D: -
J: TRBJ1-1

CDR3: CASSPPEGRNTEAFF
DNA: TGTGCCAGCTCACCACCTGAAGGGAGGAACACTGAAGCTTTCTTT
size: -
V: TRBV18
D: -
J: TRBJ1-1

CDR3: CASSLAGTGWELFF
DNA: TGCGCCAGCAGCTTGGCCGGGACAGGGTGGGAGCTGTTTTTT
size: once
V: TRBV5-1
D: TRBD1
J: TRBJ2-2

CDR3: CASSLVSFGGYNEQFF
DNA: TGCGCCAGCAGCTTAGTTAGCTTCGGGGGATACAATGAGCAGTTCTTC
size: -
V: TRBV5-1
D: -
J: TRBJ2-1

CDR3: CASSQEPSGAYEQYF
DNA: TGTGCCAGCAGCCAAGAACCTTCCGGAGCCTACGAGCAGTACTTC
size: -
V: TRBV14
D: -
J: TRBJ2-7

CDR3: CASSSGQGTGNTIYF
DNA: TGTGCCAGCAGCTCCGGACAGGGAACGGGAAACACCATATATTTT
size: -
V: TRBV6-5
D: TRBD1
J: TRBJ1-3

CDR3: CASTPGLLYEQYF
DNA: TGTGCCAGCACTCCGGGACTCCTCTACGAGCAGTACTTC
size: -
V: TRBV12-3/TRBV12-4
D: -
J: TRBJ2-7

CDR3: CASSVSGFTEAFF
DNA: TGTGCCAGCAGCGTATCGGGGTTCACTGAAGCTTTCTTT
size: -
V: TRBV9
D: -
J: TRBJ1-1

CDR3: CASAEGFNQPQHF
DNA: TGTGCCAGCGCAGAGGGCTTCAATCAGCCCCAGCATTTT
size: -
V: TRBV12-3/TRBV12-4
D: -
J: TRBJ1-5

CDR3: CASSLPGTGYGYTF
DNA: TGTGCCAGCAGTCTACCCGGGACAGGCTATGGCTACACCTTC
size: -
V: TRBV3-1/TRBV3-2
D: TRBD1
J: TRBJ1-2

CDR3: CASSRDTNTEAFF
DNA: TGTGCCAGTAGCAGGGACACCAACACTGAAGCTTTCTTT
size: -
V: TRBV19
D: -
J: TRBJ1-1

CDR3: CASSLDTPNEPQHF
DNA: TGTGCCAGCAGCTTAGACACCCCAAATGAGCCCCAGCATTTT
size: once
V: TRBV7-8
D: -
J: TRBJ1-5

CDR3: CAAGTGTINEKLFF
DNA: TGTGCCGCTGGGACAGGGACAATTAATGAAAAACTGTTTTTT
size: -
V: TRBV6-4
D: TRBD1
J: TRBJ1-4

CDR3: CASSRGDTQYF
DNA: TGTGCCAGCAGCCGAGGGGATACGCAGTATTTT
size: -
V: TRBV11-2
D: -
J: TRBJ2-3

CDR3: CASWTVGVYTEAFF
DNA: TGTGCCAGTTGGACAGTGGGTGTGTACACTGAAGCTTTCTTT
size: -
V: TRBV6-5
D: -
J: TRBJ1-1

CDR3: CASSLEDRVAPLHF
DNA: TGTGCCAGCAGTTTGGAGGACAGGGTTGCACCCCTCCACTTT
size: -
V: TRBV28
D: TRBD1
J: TRBJ1-6

CDR3: CASSPRLFGRSSEAFF
DNA: TGTGCCAGCAGCCCCAGGTTATTCGGGAGATCCTCTGAAGCTTTCTTT
size: -
V: TRBV14
D: -
J: TRBJ1-1

CDR3: CASVAGGTGSTNEQFF
DNA: TGTGCCAGCGTGGCGGGAGGAACTGGTTCGACAAATGAGCAGTTCTTC
size: -
V: TRBV27
D: TRBD2
J: TRBJ2-1

CDR3: CASSLAAGAWETQYF
DNA: TGTGCCAGCAGCTTAGCGGCGGGGGCTTGGGAGACCCAGTACTTC
size: -
V: TRBV7-9
D: -
J: TRBJ2-5

CDR3: CASSEAGPGGNYGYTF
DNA: TGTGCCAGCAGTGAAGCAGGGCCGGGAGGGAACTATGGCTACACCTTC
size: once
V: TRBV6-1
D: -
J: TRBJ1-2

CDR3: CASSVVGDTQYF
DNA: TGTGCCAGCAGCGTAGTCGGAGATACGCAGTATTTT
size: -
V: TRBV9
D: -
J: TRBJ2-3

CDR3: CASSDRDGRTEAFF
DNA: TGTGCCAGCAGTGACCGGGATGGGAGAACTGAAGCTTTCTTT
size: -
V: TRBV6-4
D: -
J: TRBJ1-1

CDR3: CASSLAGGSTDTQYF
DNA: TGTGCCAGCAGCTTAGCAGGGGGTAGCACAGATACGCAGTATTTT
size: -
V: TRBV7-8
D: -
J: TRBJ2-3

CDR3: CASSTSTGGNEQFF
DNA: TGTGCCAGCAGCACCTCGACAGGGGGCAATGAGCAGTTCTTC
size: few
V: TRBV7-9
D: TRBD1
J: TRBJ2-1

CDR3: CASSFSRVNTEAFF
DNA: TGCGCCAGCAGCTTCTCGCGTGTGAACACTGAAGCTTTCTTT
size: -
V: TRBV5-1
D: -
J: TRBJ1-1

CDR3: CASTPGLPSLYEQYF
DNA: TGTGCCAGCACTCCGGGACTCCCATCCCTCTACGAGCAGTACTTC
size: -
V: TRBV14
D: -
J: TRBJ2-7

CDR3: CASRGTSGGYNEQFF
DNA: TGTGCCAGCAGGGGGACTAGCGGGGGTTACAATGAGCAGTTCTTC
size: -
V: TRBV6-5
D: TRBD2
J: TRBJ2-1